This T cell receptor beta chain stems from a study of T cell repertoires in cytomegalovirus infection. A single record per CDR3 protein comes from TCRdb applying MiXCR to the reads. This sample has 640,000 or so distinct CDR3 sequences, with around 31% found just once. The CDR3 has 15 amino acids. Trimming removed 0 bases at V and 5 bases at J, with 13 bases between. Germline V gives CDR1 SGHTA, CDR2 FQGNSA. This clonotype has more than one count but fewer than ten. The antigen is unknown. The TCR originated in a human donor in good health (CMV status not recorded). Some clones in this sample may be carry-over from other donors' samples. The V call is TRBV7-2, the J call TRBJ2-5; D may be TRBD2 (6 bases). The source material was cultured PBMCs, sampled from culture after CMV antigen stimulation. The CDR3 spells CASSLAWRGGETQYF. The CDR3 DNA sequence: TGTGCCAGCAGCTTAGCGTGGAGGGGTGGGGAGACCCAGTACTTC.